One and the same sample provided the 7 T cell receptor beta chains below, sequenced in a study of blood T cell repertoires in COVID-19. Using immunoSEQ multiplex PCR, the repertoire was profiled, and TCRdb retains in-frame clones only, with some absent. The sample lists roughly 410,000 clones, around 91% occurring once. What was sequenced was peripheral blood. The receptors come from a woman between 40 and 50 years old with COVID-19, enrolled during active disease.

V usage is TRBV29-1 and J usage is TRBJ2-5; 7 nucleotides line up with TRBD1. In germline, CDR1 is SQVTM, CDR2 ANQGSEA. V shed 7 bases and J 4 bases; nucleotides not matched to a gene: 0. The CDR3 is made up of 10 amino acids. CDR3 sequence reads: CSAGGETQYF. CDR3 nucleotide sequence: TGCAGCGCAGGGGGAGAGACCCAGTACTTC.

The genes are TRBV7-2 and TRBJ2-7; D remains unclear. Trimming left V 3 bases short and J 3 bases short, with 3 bases between. This CDR3 is 11 amino acids long. Germline CDR1 and CDR2: SGHTA and FQGNSA. The CDR3 sequence is CASSFYYEQYF. Written as DNA, the CDR3 is TGTGCCAGCAGCTTCTACTACGAGCAGTACTTC.

The genes are TRBV29-1 and TRBJ2-1; 9 bases align to TRBD1. The germline gives CDR1 SQVTM, CDR2 ANQGSEA. V lost 6 bases and J lost 2; bases outside the gene matches: 5. CDR3 size: 14 residues. This chain's CDR3 is CSVADRGPYNEQFF. DNA for the CDR3: TGCAGCGTGGCGGACAGGGGCCCCTACAATGAGCAGTTCTTC.

The chain couples TRBV11-1 to TRBJ2-4; no clear D gene. The ends were cut back, 1 base at V and 0 bases at J, with 7 bases in the middle. The CDR3 loop spans 15 amino acids. Germline V gene sequence: CDR1 SGHAT, CDR2 FQDESV (reference sequence). CDR3 DNA sequence: TGTGCCAGCAGCTTAGGCGGTATAGCCAAAAACATTCAGTACTTC. As protein: CASSLGGIAKNIQYF.

The V and J genes are TRBV7-9 and TRBJ1-1; no reliable D call. The CDR3 loop spans 14 amino acids. Germline V CDR1 and CDR2: SEHNR, FQNEAQ (reference sequence). V lost 1 base and J 1 base, leaving 7 bases between the germline ends. CDR3 in amino acids: CASSLGGRNTEAFF. The CDR3 nucleotides read TGTGCCAGCAGCTTAGGCGGCAGGAACACTGAAGCTTTCTTT. Filled out from reference TRBV7-9 and TRBJ1-1, the complete variable domain reads DTGVSQNPRHKITKRGQNVTFRCDPISEHNRLYWYRQTLGQGPEFLTYFQNEAQLEKSRLLSDRFSAERPKGSFSTLEIQRTEQGDSAMYLCASSLGGRNTEAFFGQGTRLTVV.

A word on this clone: The sample carries other DNA sequences with the same CDR3. This chain joins TRBV28 and TRBJ2-7; TRBD1 agrees at 10 bases. Germline values: CDR1 MDHEN, CDR2 SYDVKM. The CDR3 sequence is 13 residues long. With V trimmed by 6 bases and J by 3 bases, 2 bases remained unmatched. The CDR3 nucleotides are TGTGCCAGCAGGACAGGGGGCGGCTACGAGCAGTACTTC. Protein: CASRTGGGYEQYF. The whole variable domain, filled in from reference TRBV28 and TRBJ2-7, reads DVKVTQSSRYLVKRTGEKVFLECVQDMDHENMFWYRQDPGLGLRLIYFSYDVKMKEKGDIPEGYSVSREKKERFSLILESASTNQTSMYLCASRTGGGYEQYFGPGTRLTVT.

The J gene is TRBJ1-3, the V gene TRBV11-3; D is unclear. The length of the CDR3 is 16 residues. V lost 2 bases and J 4 bases, leaving 15 bases between the germline ends. From germline, CDR1 is SGHNT and CDR2 YENEEA. CDR3: CASSLWRPPRGNTIYF. CDR3 in DNA: TGTGCCAGCAGCTTATGGAGGCCCCCTCGGGGAAACACCATATATTTT.